The clone carrying this T cell receptor (beta chain) was seen a handful of times. This specimen comes from a study of T cell changes during pregnancy in multiple sclerosis. This CDR3 comprises 14 residues. Germline CDR1 and CDR2: SGDLS and YYNGEE. V dropped 3 bases and J dropped 7; count of bases not matched to a gene: 5. The data were produced by immunoSEQ multiplex PCR, yet TCRdb's version contains in-frame clones alone and is incomplete. The sample shows about 24,000 clones, around 84% of them seen only once. V is TRBV9 and J is TRBJ1-1; 11 nucleotides agree with TRBD1. This TCR was recovered from a female donor in good health, enrolled as a control in a pregnancy study. The material sequenced was CD4+ T cells from peripheral blood mononuclear cells, taken in the second trimester of pregnancy. For the CDR3, the DNA is TGTGCCAGCAGCGCTGGACAGGGGGCGGTTGAAGCTTTCTTT. Amino acid sequence: CASSAGQGAVEAFF.